This T cell receptor (beta chain) was sequenced for a study of blood T cell repertoires in COVID-19. Per the original data handling: Estimated nucleated cell counts came from reference gene primer amplification. TCRdb's copy holds only in-frame clones and misses some; the assay was immunoSEQ multiplex PCR. V and J calls plus clone size are reproduced from that table; the DNA served to infer D and trimming. The sample includes around 54,000 clones, 90% seen only once; the top ten take over 3%. Sequenced sample: peripheral blood. The sequence was obtained from a human donor in a cohort sampled during active COVID-19.

The CDR3 reads CAWTRDRGYGYTF. The CDR3, as DNA: TGTGCCTGGACCCGGGACAGGGGATATGGCTACACCTTC. V is TRBV30 and J is TRBJ1-2, with 10 bases fitting TRBD1. This CDR3 has 13 amino acids. The junction had 4 bases not matched to a gene; V was cut back by 4 bases and J by 5 bases. Germline loops: CDR1 GTSNPN, CDR2 SVGIG (reference sequence).